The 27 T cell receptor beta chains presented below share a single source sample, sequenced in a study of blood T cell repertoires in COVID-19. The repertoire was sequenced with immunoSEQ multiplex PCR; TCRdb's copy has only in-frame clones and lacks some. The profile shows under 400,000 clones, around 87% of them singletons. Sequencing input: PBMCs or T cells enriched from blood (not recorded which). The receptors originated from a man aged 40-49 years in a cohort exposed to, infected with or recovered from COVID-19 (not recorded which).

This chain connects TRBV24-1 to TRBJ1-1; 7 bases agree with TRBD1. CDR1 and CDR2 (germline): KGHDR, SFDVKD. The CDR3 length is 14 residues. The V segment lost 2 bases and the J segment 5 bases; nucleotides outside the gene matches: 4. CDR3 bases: TGTGCCACCAGTGATTATTCAGGGGGGACTGAAGCTTTCTTT. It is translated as CATSDYSGGTEAFF.

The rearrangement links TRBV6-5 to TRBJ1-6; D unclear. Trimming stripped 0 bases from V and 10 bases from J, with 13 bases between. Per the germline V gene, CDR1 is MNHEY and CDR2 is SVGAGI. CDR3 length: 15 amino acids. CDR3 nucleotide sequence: TGTGCCAGCAGTTACTCCGAAGGGAGGGAGTCACCCCTCCACTTT. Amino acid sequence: CASSYSEGRESPLHF.

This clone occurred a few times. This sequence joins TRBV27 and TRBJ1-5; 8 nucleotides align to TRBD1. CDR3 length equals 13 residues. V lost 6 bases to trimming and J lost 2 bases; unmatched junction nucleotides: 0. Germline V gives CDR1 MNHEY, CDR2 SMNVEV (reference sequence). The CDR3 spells CASRDRGNQPQHF. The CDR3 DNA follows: TGTGCCAGCAGGGACAGGGGCAATCAGCCCCAGCATTTT.

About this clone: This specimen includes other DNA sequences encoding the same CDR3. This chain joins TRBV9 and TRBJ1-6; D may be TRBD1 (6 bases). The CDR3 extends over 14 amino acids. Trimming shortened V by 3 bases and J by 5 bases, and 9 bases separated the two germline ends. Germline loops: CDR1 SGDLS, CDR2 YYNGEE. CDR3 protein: CASSATGNNSPLHF. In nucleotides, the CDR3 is TGTGCCAGCAGCGCCACAGGGAATAATTCACCCCTCCACTTT.

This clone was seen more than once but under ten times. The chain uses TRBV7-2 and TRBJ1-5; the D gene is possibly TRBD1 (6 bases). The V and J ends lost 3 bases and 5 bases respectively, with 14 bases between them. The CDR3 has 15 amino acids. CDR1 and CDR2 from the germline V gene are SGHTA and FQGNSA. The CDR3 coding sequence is TGTGCCAGCAGCTTGAATCGGGACAACTATCAGCCCCAGCATTTT. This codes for CASSLNRDNYQPQHF.

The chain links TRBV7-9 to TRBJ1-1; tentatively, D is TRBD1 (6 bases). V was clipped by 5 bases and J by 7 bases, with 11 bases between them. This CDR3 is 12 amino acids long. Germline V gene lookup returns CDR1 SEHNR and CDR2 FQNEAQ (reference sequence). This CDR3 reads CASSPPDSEAFF. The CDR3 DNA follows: TGTGCCAGCAGCCCCCCGGACAGTGAAGCTTTCTTT.

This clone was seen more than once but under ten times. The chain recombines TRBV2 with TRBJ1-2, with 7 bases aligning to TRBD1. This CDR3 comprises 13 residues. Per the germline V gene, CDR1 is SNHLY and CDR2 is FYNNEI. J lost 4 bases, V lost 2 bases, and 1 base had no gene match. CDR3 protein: CASSENRGYGYTF. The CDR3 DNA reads TGTGCCAGCAGTGAAAACAGGGGCTATGGCTACACCTTC.

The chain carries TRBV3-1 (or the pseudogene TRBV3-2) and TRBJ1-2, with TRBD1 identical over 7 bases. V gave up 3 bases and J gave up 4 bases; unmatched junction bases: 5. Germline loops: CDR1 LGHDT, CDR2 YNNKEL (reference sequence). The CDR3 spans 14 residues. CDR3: CASSHGQDVYGYTF. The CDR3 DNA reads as TGTGCCAGCAGCCACGGACAGGATGTCTATGGCTACACCTTC.

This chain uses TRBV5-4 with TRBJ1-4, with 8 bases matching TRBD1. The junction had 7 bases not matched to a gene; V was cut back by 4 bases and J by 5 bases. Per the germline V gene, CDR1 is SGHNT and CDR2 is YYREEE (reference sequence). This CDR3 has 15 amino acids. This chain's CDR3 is CASSPDRGGNEKLFF. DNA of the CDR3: TGTGCCAGCAGCCCCGACAGGGGCGGAAATGAAAAACTGTTTTTT. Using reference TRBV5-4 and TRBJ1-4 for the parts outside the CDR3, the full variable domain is ETGVTQSPTHLIKTRGQQVTLRCSSQSGHNTVSWYQQALGQGPQFIFQYYREEENGRGNFPPRFSGLQFPNYSSELNVNALELDDSALYLCASSPDRGGNEKLFFGSGTQLSVL.

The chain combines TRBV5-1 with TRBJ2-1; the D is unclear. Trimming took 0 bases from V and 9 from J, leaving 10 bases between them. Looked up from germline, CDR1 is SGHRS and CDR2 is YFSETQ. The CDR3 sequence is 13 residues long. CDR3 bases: TGCGCCAGCAGCTTGGAACTGAACGGTGAGCAGTTCTTC. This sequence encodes CASSLELNGEQFF.

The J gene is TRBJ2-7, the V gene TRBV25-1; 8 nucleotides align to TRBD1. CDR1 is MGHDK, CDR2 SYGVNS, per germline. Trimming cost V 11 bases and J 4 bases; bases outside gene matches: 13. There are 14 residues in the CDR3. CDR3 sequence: CASSKEQGEYEQYF. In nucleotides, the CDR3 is TGTGCCTCTTCGAAGGAACAGGGGGAGTACGAGCAGTACTTC.

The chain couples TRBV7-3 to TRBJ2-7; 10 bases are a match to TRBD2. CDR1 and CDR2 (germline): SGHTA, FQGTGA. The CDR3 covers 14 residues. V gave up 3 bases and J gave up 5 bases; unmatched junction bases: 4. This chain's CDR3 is CASSFGTSGNEQYF. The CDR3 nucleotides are TGTGCCAGCAGCTTTGGTACTAGCGGGAACGAGCAGTACTTC. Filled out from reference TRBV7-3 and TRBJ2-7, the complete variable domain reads GAGVSQTPSNKVTEKGKYVELRCDPISGHTALYWYRQSLGQGPEFLIYFQGTGAADDSGLPNDRFFAVRPEGSVSTLKIQRTERGDSAVYLCASSFGTSGNEQYFGPGTRLTVT.

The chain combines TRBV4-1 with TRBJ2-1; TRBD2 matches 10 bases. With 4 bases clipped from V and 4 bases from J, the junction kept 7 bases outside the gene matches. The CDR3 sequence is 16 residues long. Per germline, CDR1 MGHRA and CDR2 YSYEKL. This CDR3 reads CASSLAGTSVYNEQFF. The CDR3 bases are TGCGCCAGCAGCCTAGCCGGGACTAGCGTATACAATGAGCAGTTCTTC.

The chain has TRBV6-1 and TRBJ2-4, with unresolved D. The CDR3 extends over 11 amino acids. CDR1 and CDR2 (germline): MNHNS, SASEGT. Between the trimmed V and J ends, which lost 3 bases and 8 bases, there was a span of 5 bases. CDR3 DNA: TGTGCCAGCAGTGATCGGTACATTCAGTACTTC. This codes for CASSDRYIQYF.

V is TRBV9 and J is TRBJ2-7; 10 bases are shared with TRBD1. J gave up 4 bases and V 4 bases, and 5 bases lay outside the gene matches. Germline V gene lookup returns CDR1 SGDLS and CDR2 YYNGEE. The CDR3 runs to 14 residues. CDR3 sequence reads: CASSSGTGAYEQYF. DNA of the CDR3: TGTGCCAGCAGCTCCGGGACAGGGGCTTACGAGCAGTACTTC.

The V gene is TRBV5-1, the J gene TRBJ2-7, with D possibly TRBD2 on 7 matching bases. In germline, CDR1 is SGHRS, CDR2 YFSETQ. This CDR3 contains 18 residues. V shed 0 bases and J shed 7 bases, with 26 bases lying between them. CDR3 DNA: TGCGCCAGCAGCTTGGCCGGGTTCTCTTTACAGGGACTACGAGAGCAGTACTTC. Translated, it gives CASSLAGFSLQGLREQYF.

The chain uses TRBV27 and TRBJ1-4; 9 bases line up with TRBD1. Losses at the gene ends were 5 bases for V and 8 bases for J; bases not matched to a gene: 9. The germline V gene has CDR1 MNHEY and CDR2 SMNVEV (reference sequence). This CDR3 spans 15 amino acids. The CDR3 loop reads CASSTSGTGREKLFF. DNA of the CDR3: TGTGCCAGCAGTACTTCCGGGACAGGGCGCGAAAAACTGTTTTTT.

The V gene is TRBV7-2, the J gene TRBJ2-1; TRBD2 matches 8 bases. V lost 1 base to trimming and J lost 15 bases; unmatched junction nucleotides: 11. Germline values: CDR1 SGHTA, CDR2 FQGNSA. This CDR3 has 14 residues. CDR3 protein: CASSLDRYGGRRFF. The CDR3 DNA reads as TGTGCCAGCAGCTTAGACCGCTACGGCGGGAGGCGGTTCTTC.

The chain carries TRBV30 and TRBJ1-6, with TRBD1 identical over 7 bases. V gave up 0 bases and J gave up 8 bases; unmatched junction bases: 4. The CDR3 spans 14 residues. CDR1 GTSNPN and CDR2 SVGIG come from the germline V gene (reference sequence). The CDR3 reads CAWSVRRGDSPLHF. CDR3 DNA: TGTGCCTGGAGTGTTCGCAGGGGGGATTCACCCCTCCACTTT.

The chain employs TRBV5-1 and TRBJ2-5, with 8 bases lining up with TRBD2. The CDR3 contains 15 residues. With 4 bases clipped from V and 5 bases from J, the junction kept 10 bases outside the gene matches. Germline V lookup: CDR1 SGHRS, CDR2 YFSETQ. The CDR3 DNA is TGCGCCAGCAGCCGGCGGGGGGCTTGGGAGGAGACCCAGTACTTC. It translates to CASSRRGAWEETQYF.

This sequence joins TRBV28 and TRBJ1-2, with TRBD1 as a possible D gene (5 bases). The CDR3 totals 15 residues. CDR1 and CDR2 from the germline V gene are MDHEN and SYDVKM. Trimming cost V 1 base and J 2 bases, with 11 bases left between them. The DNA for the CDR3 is TGTGCCAGCAGTTTATATACAGGAGGGAACTATGGCTACACCTTC. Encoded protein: CASSLYTGGNYGYTF.

CDR3 loop: CASSQRAGLTDTQYF. For the CDR3, the DNA is TGTGCCAGCAGCCAAAGAGCGGGTCTCACAGATACGCAGTATTTT. The chain has TRBV3-1 (or the pseudogene TRBV3-2) and TRBJ2-3; TRBD2 is a possible D gene (6 bases). V was cut by 2 bases and J by 2 bases, with 11 bases left in between. Germline loops: CDR1 LGHDT, CDR2 YNNKEL (reference sequence). This CDR3 contains 15 residues.

The CDR3 reads CASSPDSRREKLFF. The CDR3 DNA reads TGTGCCAGCAGCCCAGACAGTCGCCGGGAAAAACTGTTTTTT. This chain links TRBV7-9 with TRBJ1-4, with D maybe TRBD1 (5 bases). The CDR3 is 14 amino acids. V was trimmed by 5 bases and J by 8 bases, leaving 15 bases between them. The germline CDR1 and CDR2 sequences are SEHNR and FQNEAQ (reference sequence).

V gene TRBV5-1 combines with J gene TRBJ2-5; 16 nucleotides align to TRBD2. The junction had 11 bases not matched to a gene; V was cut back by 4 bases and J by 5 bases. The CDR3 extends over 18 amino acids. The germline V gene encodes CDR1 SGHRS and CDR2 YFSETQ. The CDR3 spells CASSVGTSGRASWETQYF. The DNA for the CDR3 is TGCGCCAGCAGCGTCGGGACTAGCGGGAGGGCCAGCTGGGAGACCCAGTACTTC.

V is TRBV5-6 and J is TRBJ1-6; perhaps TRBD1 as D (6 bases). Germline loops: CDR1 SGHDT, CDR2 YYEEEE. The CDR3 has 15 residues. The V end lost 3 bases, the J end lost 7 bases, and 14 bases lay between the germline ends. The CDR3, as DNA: TGTGCCAGCAGCTCGGACAGCCGGTCAAATTCACCCCTCCACTTT. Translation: CASSSDSRSNSPLHF.

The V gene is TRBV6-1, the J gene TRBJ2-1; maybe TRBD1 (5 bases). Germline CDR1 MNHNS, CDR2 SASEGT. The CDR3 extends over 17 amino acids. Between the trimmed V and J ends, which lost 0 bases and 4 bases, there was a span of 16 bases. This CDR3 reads CASSEAVSGHAYNEQFF. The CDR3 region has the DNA TGTGCCAGCAGTGAAGCGGTGAGTGGACACGCATACAATGAGCAGTTCTTC.

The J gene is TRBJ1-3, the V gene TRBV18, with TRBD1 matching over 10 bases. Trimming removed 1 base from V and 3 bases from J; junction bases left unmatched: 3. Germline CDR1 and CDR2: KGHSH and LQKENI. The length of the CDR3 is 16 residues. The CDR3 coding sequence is TGTGCCAGCTCACCACGACAGGGGGCTGATGGAAACACCATATATTTT. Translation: CASSPRQGADGNTIYF.